The source of this TCR beta chain is a study of shared clonotypes between healthy human individuals. About the research overall: Plates per donor: three CD4 naive, three CD4 memory, two CD8 naive, one CD8 memory. Study findings and constraints: Generally, naive subsets came out with larger estimated richness than memory subsets.

To note about this clone: Its antigen is not identified.

The CDR3 length is 20 residues. Per sorted-subset replicate PCR, input was around 200 ng DNA, representing about 32,000 T cell genomes. Authors' analysis steps: ImmunoSEQ yielded junction-only sequences lacking quality scores, so filtering differed. Sequencing was performed with immunoSEQ multiplex PCR; in TCRdb, only in-frame clones are kept and a portion is missing. Clone size and V and J calls were adopted from that table, with D and trimming inferred from the DNA. This repertoire shows under 650,000 clones, less than 96% found once; its top ten account for approximately 0.06%. The clonotype originates from a woman aged 25 to 39 in good health. Sequences were obtained from naive CD4+ T cells sorted from blood. Described subset: CD45RA+ positively selected. The chain is built from TRBV21-1 and TRBJ1-4; the table's D gene call, TRBD1, was not cross checked with the DNA. TRBV21-1 is a recognized pseudogene. DNA for the CDR3: TGTGCCAGCAGATCAGAAAAGGGGGCGAGGGAAAGAACCTTTAATGAAAAACTGTTTTTT. This gives the protein CASRSEKGARERTFNEKLFF.